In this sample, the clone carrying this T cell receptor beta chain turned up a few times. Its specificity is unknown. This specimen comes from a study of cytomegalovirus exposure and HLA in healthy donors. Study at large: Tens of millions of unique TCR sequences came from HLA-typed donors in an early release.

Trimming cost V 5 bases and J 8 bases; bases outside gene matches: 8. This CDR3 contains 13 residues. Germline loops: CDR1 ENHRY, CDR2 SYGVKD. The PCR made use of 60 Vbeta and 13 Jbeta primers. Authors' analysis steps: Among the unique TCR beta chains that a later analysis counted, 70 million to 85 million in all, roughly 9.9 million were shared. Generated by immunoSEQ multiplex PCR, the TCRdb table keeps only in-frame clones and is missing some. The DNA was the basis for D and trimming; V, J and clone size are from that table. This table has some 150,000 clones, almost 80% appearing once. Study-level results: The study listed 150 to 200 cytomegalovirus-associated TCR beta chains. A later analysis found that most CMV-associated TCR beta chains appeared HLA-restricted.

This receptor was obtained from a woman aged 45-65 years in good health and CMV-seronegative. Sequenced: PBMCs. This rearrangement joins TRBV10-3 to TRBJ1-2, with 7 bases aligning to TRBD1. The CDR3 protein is CAISPTGTVGYTF. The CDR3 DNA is TGTGCCATCAGTCCGACAGGGACGGTCGGCTACACCTTC.